This T cell receptor beta chain stems from a study of shared clonotypes between healthy human individuals. Study-level results: What naive subsets generally showed was a larger estimated richness than memory subsets showed.

CDR1 is SGHKS and CDR2 is YYEKEE in the germline V gene (reference sequence). The ends lost 5 bases at V and 5 bases at J; junction bases unmatched: 1. CDR3 size: 14 residues. As for this clone: Its antigen is currently unknown.

Evenly divided among several immunoSEQ plates was the genomic DNA of each subset. Authors' processing steps: Filtering differed for immunoSEQ, which gave only junction sequences without quality scores. The repertoire was sequenced with immunoSEQ multiplex PCR; TCRdb's copy has only in-frame clones and lacks some. The V and J calls and clone size were taken over from that table, and D and trimming were inferred from the DNA. The sample lists 1.4 million to 1.5 million clones, roughly 96% occurring once. The chain carries TRBV5-5 and TRBJ2-1, with 13 bases identical to TRBD2. Material for sequencing was naive CD4+ T cells sorted from blood. The subset is: CD45RA+ positively selected. The clonotype was recovered from a man aged 25-40 years in good health. The CDR3 protein is CASRTSGRDNEQFF. The CDR3 DNA follows: TGTGCCAGCAGAACTAGCGGGAGGGACAATGAGCAGTTCTTC.